This T cell receptor beta chain is drawn from a study of Ad26.COV2.S vaccination and SARS-CoV-2 variants. About the study: Once or twice, 56 days apart, Ad26.COV2.S was delivered intramuscularly.

There are 15 residues in the CDR3. V shed 5 bases and J 10 bases; nucleotides not matched to a gene: 13. The germline gives CDR1 MDHEN, CDR2 SYDVKM. Remarks on this clone: The target antigen is unknown.

Study-level findings and limits: Breadth and depth estimates from TCRs may understate total T cell responses.

Treatment: approximately 18 received Ad26.COV2.S at low or high dose, single or two shots; about 5 received placebo; per-sample allocation not given. Day 63 after the first injection of vaccine or placebo was the sampling time. The administered vaccine (an Ad26 vector) expressed Wuhan-strain SARS-CoV-2 spike. TCRdb's copy holds only in-frame clones and misses some; the assay was immunoSEQ multiplex PCR. This sample has 400,000 to 450,000 clones; around 90% occur once, and the top ten carry approximately 12%. This TCR was recovered from a person between 18 and 65 years old who received the Ad26.COV2.S COVID-19 vaccine or a placebo. The rearrangement uses TRBV28 and TRBJ1-4; 7 bases map to TRBD1. The sequencing here drew on peripheral blood, taken in a trial of Ad26.COV2.S vaccine versus placebo. The CDR3 sequence is CASSPIDRDYGKLFF. The CDR3, as DNA: TGTGCCAGCAGTCCTATTGACAGGGATTATGGAAAACTGTTTTTT.